The clone carrying this TCR beta chain occurred a few times. Its matching antigen is unknown. This record comes from a study of T cells in Graves' hyperthyroidism and ophthalmopathy. Study-wide findings and caveats: A model using 13 V-J features told ophthalmopathy apart from stable hyperthyroidism. The model anticipated ophthalmopathy a median approximately six months pre-onset.

Exclusion followed for patients with uncontrolled infection, other autoimmune disease, pregnancy or lactation. There were TCR beta CDR3 regions amplified from RNA transcripts. First-round RT-PCR with HTBI primers amplified the TCR CDR3 region. TCRdb re-derived calls from the multiplex PCR reads in MiXCR, one entry per CDR3 protein. The sample has about 400,000 distinct CDR3 sequences; about 15% are singletons. The germline V gene encodes CDR1 SGHDT and CDR2 YYEEEE. This CDR3 has 12 residues. V shed 0 bases and J shed 5 bases, with 5 bases lying between them. This receptor was identified in a woman aged 18-29 years with Graves' hyperthyroidism that later progressed to Graves' ophthalmopathy. The chain combines TRBV5-6 with TRBJ2-5; no reliable D call. Source material: blood. CDR3 in DNA: TGTGCCAGCAGCTTGGGGTTTGAGACCCAGTACTTC. Amino acids: CASSLGFETQYF.